These 19 T cell receptor beta chains came from one sample sequenced in a study of blood T cells in healthy people across ages. It was with a sample-barcoded 5' primer and a J-beta primer mix that a second PCR of about 7 to 12 cycles was run. One entry per CDR3 protein, called by TCRdb with MiXCR from the 5' RACE reads. The data contain fewer than 900,000 distinct CDR3 sequences, about 42% of them singletons. Sequenced material: blood. These receptors were taken from a woman aged 55-75 years in good health.

The chain combines TRBV12-3 or TRBV12-4 with TRBJ2-1; 8 nucleotides match TRBD2. V was clipped by 8 bases and J by 7 bases; unmatched bases: 10. The length of the CDR3 is 14 residues. The CDR3, as DNA: TGTGCCAGCTTCCCATCGGGGGGGCCTAATGAGCAGTTCTTC. Its translation: CASFPSGGPNEQFF.

This clonotype was counted a single time. The chain employs TRBV7-9 and TRBJ2-1; the D is unclear. Trimming pared 1 base from V and 0 bases from J, leaving 7 bases between. Germline V gene sequence: CDR1 SEHNR, CDR2 FQNEAQ (reference sequence). This CDR3 is 15 amino acids long. CDR3 sequence reads: CASSLEKGSYNEQFF. DNA of the CDR3: TGTGCCAGCAGCTTAGAGAAGGGCTCCTACAATGAGCAGTTCTTC.

This clonotype was counted only a few times. The gene calls are TRBV11-2 and TRBJ2-1, with 7 bases lining up with TRBD2. The CDR3 loop spans 16 amino acids. Germline lookup yields CDR1 SGHAT and CDR2 FQNNGV. The ends lost 2 bases at V and 10 bases at J; junction bases unmatched: 14. CDR3 sequence reads: CASSLRDGEGRGEQFF. CDR3 nucleotides: TGTGCCAGCAGCTTAAGGGACGGGGAGGGCCGAGGGGAGCAGTTCTTC.

The V gene is TRBV3-1, the J gene TRBJ2-5; TRBD2 matches 9 bases. The J call may not be correct, given that the DNA end is closer to TRBJ2-7. Per germline, CDR1 LGHDT and CDR2 YNNKEL (reference sequence). This CDR3 has 14 residues. The CDR3 DNA sequence: TGTGCCAGCAGTCTCGGGACTAGCCTTCGCGAGCAGTACTTC. Encoded protein: CASSLGTSLREQYF.

This clonotype appeared a few times. The chain couples TRBV20-1 to TRBJ2-1; 15 bases map to TRBD2. Per germline, CDR1 DFQATT and CDR2 SNEGSKA (reference sequence). The CDR3 length is 17 residues. The trim removed 3 bases at V and 5 bases at J, leaving 8 bases unmatched. The CDR3 loop reads CSASDGTSGRYNNEQFF. CDR3 in DNA: TGCAGTGCTAGTGACGGGACTAGCGGGAGGTATAACAATGAGCAGTTCTTC.

The DNA for the CDR3 is TGTGCCAGCTCGCGGGACAGCTATTCGCGGTTTATCGGAAACACCATATATTTT. Translated: CASSRDSYSRFIGNTIYF. The chain carries TRBV18 and TRBJ1-3; TRBD1 agrees at 7 bases. V gave up 6 bases and J gave up 4 bases; unmatched junction bases: 18. This CDR3 has 18 residues. Germline-derived CDR1 and CDR2 are KGHSH and LQKENI. Supplemented by reference TRBV18 and TRBJ1-3, the full variable domain reads NAGVMQNPRHLVRRRGQEARLRCSPMKGHSHVYWYRQLPEEGLKFMVYLQKENIIDESGMPKERFSAEFPKEGPSILRIQQVVRGDSAAYFCASSRDSYSRFIGNTIYFGEGSWLTVV.

This clonotype has a handful of counts. The chain employs TRBV5-6 and TRBJ2-3, with 7 bases matching TRBD1. CDR1 is SGHDT and CDR2 is YYEEEE in the germline V gene. The CDR3 has 14 residues. V lost 6 bases to trimming and J lost 2 bases; unmatched junction nucleotides: 6. CDR3 DNA: TGTGCCAGCAACACACAGGGGATCACAGATACGCAGTATTTT. Its translation is CASNTQGITDTQYF.

This clonotype was observed a few times. J is TRBJ2-1 and V is TRBV2; D gene unclear. The CDR3 loop spans 11 amino acids. Germline-derived CDR1 and CDR2 are SNHLY and FYNNEI. Trimming shortened V by 8 bases and J by 9 bases, and 11 bases separated the two germline ends. The CDR3 DNA reads TGTGCCAGCTTGATTGGTGGTGAGCAGTTCTTC. Its translation: CASLIGGEQFF. Drawing the rest from reference TRBV2 and TRBJ2-1, the complete variable domain is EPEVTQTPSHQVTQMGQEVILRCVPISNHLYFYWYRQILGQKVEFLVSFYNNEISEKSEIFDDQFSVERPDGSNFTLKIRSTKLEDSAMYFCASLIGGEQFFGPGTRLTVL.

The chain recombines TRBV7-2 with TRBJ2-5; tentatively, D is TRBD2 (6 bases). The CDR3 is 15 residues long. V was cut by 2 bases and J by 1 base, with 11 bases left in between. Per germline, CDR1 SGHTA and CDR2 FQGNSA. Here the CDR3 reads CASSLSRRAQETQYF. In DNA, the CDR3 is TGTGCCAGCAGCTTATCTAGGAGGGCCCAAGAGACCCAGTACTTC.

In regard to this clonotype: One end of the junction is discordant with germline, which a read error may explain. The chain has TRBV13 and TRBJ1-1; D unclear. Germline V gene sequence: CDR1 PRHDT, CDR2 FYEKMQ (reference sequence). The CDR3 is 15 amino acids. The CDR3 is CAGSLSPIRGTEAFF. The CDR3 bases are TGTGCCGGCAGCTTATCACCGATCCGAGGTACTGAAGCTTTCTTT.

This clonotype appeared a few times. The V and J genes are TRBV5-1 and TRBJ2-1; 9 nucleotides agree with TRBD2. The CDR3 loop spans 16 amino acids. In germline, CDR1 is SGHRS, CDR2 YFSETQ. With V trimmed by 0 bases and J by 4 bases, 5 bases remained unmatched. CDR3 protein: CASSLELAGVYNEQFF. The CDR3 DNA follows: TGCGCCAGCAGCTTGGAGTTAGCGGGAGTGTACAATGAGCAGTTCTTC.

The chain combines TRBV20-1 with TRBJ2-3, with 14 positions matching TRBD2. The CDR3 extends over 19 amino acids. Germline V lookup: CDR1 DFQATT, CDR2 SNEGSKA (reference sequence). The J segment lost 2 bases and the V segment lost 3 bases, leaving 13 bases of the junction unmatched. CDR3 protein: CSASTGTSGSYGATDTQYF. CDR3 bases: TGCAGTGCTAGCACCGGGACTAGCGGGAGTTACGGGGCCACAGATACGCAGTATTTT.

V is TRBV20-1 and J is TRBJ1-5; D might be TRBD1 (6 bases). CDR1 and CDR2 from the germline V gene are DFQATT and SNEGSKA (reference sequence). Trimming took 6 bases from V and 2 from J, leaving 11 bases between them. There are 13 residues in the CDR3. The CDR3 DNA follows: TGCAGTGCGTCGGGACACGGCAATCAGCCCCAGCATTTT. Translation gives CSASGHGNQPQHF.

This clonotype turned up a few times. The genes are TRBV7-9 and TRBJ2-7, with 9 bases lining up with TRBD2. The V segment lost 1 base and the J segment 5 bases; nucleotides outside the gene matches: 6. The CDR3 is made up of 15 amino acids. The germline CDR1 and CDR2 sequences are SEHNR and FQNEAQ (reference sequence). DNA of the CDR3: TGTGCCAGCAGCTTAGTAGGTAGCGGGAGAGACGAGCAGTACTTC. Its translation is CASSLVGSGRDEQYF.

The V gene is TRBV6-5, the J gene TRBJ2-7; D possibly corresponds to TRBD1 (6 bases). Between the trimmed V and J ends, which lost 2 bases and 1 base, there was a span of 12 bases. This CDR3 spans 15 amino acids. Germline CDR1 and CDR2: MNHEY and SVGAGI. Here the CDR3 reads CASSYQGLESYEQYF. The CDR3, as DNA: TGTGCCAGCAGTTACCAGGGGCTCGAATCCTACGAGCAGTACTTC.

The chain has TRBV19 and TRBJ2-7; 7 positions match TRBD2. This CDR3 has 14 amino acids. With 6 bases clipped from V and 3 bases from J, the junction kept 8 bases outside the gene matches. Germline values: CDR1 LNHDA, CDR2 SQIVND (reference sequence). CDR3 in amino acids: CASSASSGLYEQYF. The DNA for the CDR3 is TGTGCCAGTAGCGCCTCTAGCGGCCTCTACGAGCAGTACTTC.

CDR3 in DNA: TGTGCCAGCAGTTTACCCTCGACGGGAGTTAAGACCCAGTACTTC. Amino acid sequence: CASSLPSTGVKTQYF. The V and J genes are TRBV28 and TRBJ2-5; D may be TRBD2 (6 bases). Trimming pared 2 bases from V and 6 bases from J, leaving 16 bases between. This CDR3 has 15 residues. CDR1 MDHEN and CDR2 SYDVKM come from the germline V gene.

The chain links TRBV7-6 to TRBJ2-3, with D possibly TRBD1 on 5 matching bases. The CDR3 runs to 17 residues. Per the germline V gene, CDR1 is SGHVS and CDR2 is FNYEAQ. V lost 1 base to trimming and J lost 0 bases, with 14 bases between them. CDR3 DNA sequence: TGTGCCAGCAGCTTAGAGACAGAAAATACTAGCACAGATACGCAGTATTTT. It yields the protein CASSLETENTSTDTQYF.

This clonotype came up many times. The chain employs TRBV12-5 and TRBJ2-5, with 7 bases identical to TRBD1. Germline V gene lookup returns CDR1 LGHNT and CDR2 FRNRAP. This CDR3 region has 14 residues. With V trimmed by 3 bases and J by 4 bases, 5 bases remained unmatched. The CDR3 here is CASGFGTVGETQYF. The CDR3 DNA reads TGTGCTAGTGGTTTCGGGACAGTGGGAGAGACCCAGTACTTC.